This T cell receptor beta chain was sequenced for a study of cytomegalovirus exposure and HLA in healthy donors. CDR1 and CDR2 (germline): SGHRS, YFSETQ. The CDR3 is 14 amino acids. Trimming cost V 6 bases and J 1 base, with 13 bases left between them. This clone was detected only once. Its target is not known. Assay: immunoSEQ multiplex PCR; the TCRdb copy retains only in-frame clones and omits some. The sample has around 50,000 clones; approximately 95% are singletons. Points from the study as a whole: Rare sequences made up most TCRs, while some public TCRs were found in many donors.

The TCR originated in a woman aged 18-29 years in good health and CMV-seronegative. The V and J genes are TRBV5-1 and TRBJ1-1, with unresolved D. The sequencing input was PBMCs. CDR3 amino acids: CASKIGQPNTEAFF. The CDR3 DNA sequence: TGCGCCAGCAAAATTGGGCAACCGAACACTGAAGCTTTCTTT.